This T cell receptor beta chain was identified in a study of regulatory T cells in long-lasting Graves disease. CDR1 and CDR2 from the germline V gene are MNHNS and SASEGT. V lost 5 bases and J 11 bases, leaving 16 bases between the germline ends. This CDR3 region has 12 residues. Indicated time point: persistent/refractory GD, antithyroid drugs over 5 years with positive TRAb. The TCR library was prepared using RNA isolated from PBMCs. Both iRepertoire HTBI primers and Arm-PCR of CDR3 regions were used to build the TCR beta libraries. TCRdb reanalysed the multiplex PCR reads using MiXCR and keeps one entry per CDR3 protein. The sample records about 470,000 distinct CDR3 sequences, around 20% being singletons.

This material consisted of peripheral blood mononuclear cells (PBMCs), taken when the disease was refractory, from a patient treated with antithyroid drugs. V and J are TRBV6-1 and TRBJ2-7, with no clear D. The TCR was taken from a female donor with Graves disease. In DNA form, the CDR3 reads TGTGCCAGCAGTCGACTTGACCTGCGCAAGTACTTC. Its protein product is CASSRLDLRKYF.